This TCR beta chain was retrieved from a study of OX40 agonist ivuxolimab in advanced cancers. Background on the study: Partial responses were seen in three patients, one with hepatocellular carcinoma and two with cutaneous melanoma. General observations from the study: Both CD4+ and CD8+ T cell populations in blood had undergone clonal expansion by week 6 at 0.1 to 3.0 mg/kg. Fewer expanded clones were found on average in CD4+ than in CD8+ T cells.

The table came from immunoSEQ multiplex PCR; TCRdb's copy has only in-frame clones and leaves some out. The sample contains some 110,000 clones, around 93% of which appear only once. Sampling times: baseline, cycle 4 day 1, cycle 7 day 1. Details on this clone: What it recognizes is unknown.

Germline assignment: CDR1 MNHNS and CDR2 SASEGT. The CDR3 spans 15 residues. With 7 bases removed from V and 0 bases from J, the gap between germline ends came to 16 bases. This receptor was obtained from an adult with an advanced solid tumor such as melanoma, head and neck, liver or kidney cancer. The rearrangement uses TRBV6-1 and TRBJ2-7; the D call may be TRBD1 or TRBD2 (5 bases each). Sequences were derived from CD4+ or CD8+ T cells sorted from blood, sampled in a trial of the OX40 agonist ivuxolimab. The CDR3: CASIHQVGGSYEQYF. CDR3 coding DNA: TGTGCCAGCATCCACCAGGTTGGGGGCTCCTACGAGCAGTACTTC.